This entry lists 8 T cell receptor beta chains sequenced from one sample in a study of blood T cell repertoires in COVID-19 (TCRdb year 2020). To prepare the library, the immunoSEQ multiplex PCR assay was applied. Here the immuneACCESS table is served through TCRdb, limited to in-frame sequences with V and J called. Missing clones are a known gap in these copies; in checked studies unresolved V genes cover under half, and the rest lacks a known reason. The table for this sample lists about 200,000 clones; approximately 80% of them were counted only once. The top ten constitute 6.9% of the sample. The sample taken for sequencing was peripheral blood. Receptors were obtained from a human donor with acute or convalescent COVID-19. The donor label of this sample is uncertain.

The J gene is TRBJ2-3, the V gene TRBV20-1; TRBD1 might be the D (5 bases). Germline values: CDR1 DFQATT, CDR2 SNEGSKA (reference sequence). Deletions cut 3 bases from V and 0 bases from J, with 13 bases between. The CDR3 has 15 residues. CDR3: CSASPGAGSTDTQYF. CDR3 sequence (DNA): TGCAGTGCTAGTCCTGGGGCTGGAAGCACAGATACGCAGTATTTT.

This clone was detected once. V and J are TRBV7-2 and TRBJ2-1; 7 nucleotides align to TRBD2. Per germline, CDR1 SGHTA and CDR2 FQGNSA. The CDR3 spans 15 residues. Trimming removed 3 bases from V and 7 bases from J; junction bases left unmatched: 9. CDR3 sequence (DNA): TGTGCCAGCAGCTTCCGCATCGCTAGCGGAAATGAGCAGTTCTTC. The encoded protein is CASSFRIASGNEQFF.

J is TRBJ2-1 and V is TRBV24-1; TRBD1 matches at 7 bases. Germline lookup yields CDR1 KGHDR and CDR2 SFDVKD. CDR3 size: 14 residues. Trimming at V came to 7 bases and at J to 6 bases, leaving 8 bases not matched to a gene. The CDR3 reads CATSPGQRGNEQFF. The DNA for the CDR3 is TGTGCCACCAGCCCGGGACAGCGAGGCAATGAGCAGTTCTTC.

The chain employs TRBV30 and TRBJ1-2; D unresolved. Per the germline V gene, CDR1 is GTSNPN and CDR2 is SVGIG (reference sequence). V was pared by 4 bases and J by 1 base, with 7 bases between. CDR3 length: 12 amino acids. Written as DNA, the CDR3 is TGTGCCTGGACAGGCTTTAACTATGGCTACACCTTC. It yields the protein CAWTGFNYGYTF.

The chain has TRBV7-6 and TRBJ2-7; TRBD2 agrees at 8 bases. Trimming took 1 base from V and 2 from J; bases not matched to a gene: 16. CDR1 is SGHVS, CDR2 FNYEAQ, per germline. CDR3 size: 19 residues. In DNA form, the CDR3 reads TGTGCCAGCAGCTTAGAGGCGTCTAGCGGGTCCTCTCGGGCCTACGAGCAGTACTTC. Its translation is CASSLEASSGSSRAYEQYF.

This sequence joins TRBV3-1 (or the pseudogene TRBV3-2) and TRBJ2-1; D is unresolved. This CDR3 has 13 amino acids. Germline values: CDR1 LGHDT, CDR2 YNNKEL (reference sequence). The V end was cut by 1 base, the J end by 6 bases, with 7 bases between. The CDR3 here is CASSQGQANEQFF. The CDR3 bases are TGTGCCAGCAGCCAAGGCCAGGCCAATGAGCAGTTCTTC.

The CDR3: CASSLPGERGLAETQYF. In DNA, the CDR3 is TGTGCCAGCAGCTTGCCAGGGGAGAGGGGGTTAGCGGAGACCCAGTACTTC. The chain employs TRBV5-6 and TRBJ2-5; a weak D match, TRBD1 (6 bases). The CDR3 has 17 amino acids. Germline CDR1 SGHDT, CDR2 YYEEEE. Trimming removed 1 base at V and 5 bases at J, with 21 bases between. Using reference TRBV5-6 and TRBJ2-5 for the parts outside the CDR3, the full variable domain is DAGVTQSPTHLIKTRGQQVTLRCSPKSGHDTVSWYQQALGQGPQFIFQYYEEEERQRGNFPDRFSGHQFPNYSSELNVNALLLGDSALYLCASSLPGERGLAETQYFGPGTRLLVL.

The gene calls are TRBV3-1 (or the pseudogene TRBV3-2) and TRBJ2-3; TRBD2 agrees at 11 bases. The CDR3 covers 15 residues. The J segment lost 6 bases and the V segment lost 3 bases, leaving 5 bases of the junction unmatched. Germline V gene data show CDR1 as LGHDT and CDR2 as YNNKEL (reference sequence). DNA of the CDR3: TGTGCCAGCAGCCAGGATAGCGGGAGGGCGGATACGCAGTATTTT. Its protein is CASSQDSGRADTQYF.